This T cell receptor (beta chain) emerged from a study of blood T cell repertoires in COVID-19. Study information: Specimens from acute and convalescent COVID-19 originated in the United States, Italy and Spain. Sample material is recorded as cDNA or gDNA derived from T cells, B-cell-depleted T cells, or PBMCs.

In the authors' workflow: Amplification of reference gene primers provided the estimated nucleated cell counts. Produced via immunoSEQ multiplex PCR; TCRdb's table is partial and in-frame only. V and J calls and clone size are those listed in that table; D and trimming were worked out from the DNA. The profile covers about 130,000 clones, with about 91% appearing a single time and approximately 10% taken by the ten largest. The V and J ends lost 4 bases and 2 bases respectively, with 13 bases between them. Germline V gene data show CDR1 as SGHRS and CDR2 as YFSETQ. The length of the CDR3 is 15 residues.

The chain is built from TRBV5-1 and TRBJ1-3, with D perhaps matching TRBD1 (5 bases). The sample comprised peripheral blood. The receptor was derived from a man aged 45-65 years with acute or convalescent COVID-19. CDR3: CASSTGTYPGNTIYF. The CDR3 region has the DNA TGCGCCAGCAGCACCGGGACTTACCCTGGAAACACCATATATTTT.